This is a list of T cell receptor beta chains from one sample in a study of early stage breast cancer tumors. Repertoires were generated with immunoSEQ multiplex PCR, while TCRdb's copy carries only in-frame clones and drops some. The sample gives several thousand clones, around 60% of which show up once; roughly 7% is in the top ten. Sequenced input: breast tumor tissue. Source of these receptors: a person aged 70 to 85 with breast cancer. Each CDR3 is given with its conserved first and last residue. The D gene is left open where the match is weak. Where a row states a size, it is once, few, many or the class of an expanded clone; other rows omit it.

- | TRBJ2-5 | TRBV13 | TRBD1 | CASRTRDRGRETQYF | TGTGCCAGCAGAACACGGGACAGGGGGCGAGAGACCCAGTACTTC
- | TRBJ2-2 | TRBV5-4 | - | CASSPFNTGELFF | TGTGCCAGCAGCCCCTTTAACACCGGGGAGCTGTTTTTT
medium-sized | TRBJ2-3 | TRBV30 | TRBD2 | CAWKPSGGADTQYF | TGTGCCTGGAAACCTAGCGGGGGGGCAGATACGCAGTATTTT
medium-sized | TRBJ2-1 | TRBV2 | TRBD2 | CASRDTSGVEQFF | TGTGCCAGCAGGGATACTAGCGGGGTTGAGCAGTTCTTC
- | TRBJ2-4 | TRBV5-6 | - | CASSQTGLENIQYF | TGTGCCAGCAGCCAAACAGGGTTGGAAAACATTCAGTACTTC
- | TRBJ2-6 | TRBV9 | TRBD2 | CASSEGGGLATGANVLTF | TGTGCCAGCAGCGAGGGGGGAGGACTAGCTACCGGGGCCAACGTCCTGACTTTC
medium-sized | TRBJ1-2 | TRBV30 | TRBD1 | CAWRRTGTGPGAF | TGTGCCTGGCGCCGAACCGGGACAGGGCCAGGGGCCTTC
- | TRBJ2-1 | TRBV7-2 | - | CASSLAARDNEQFF | TGTGCCAGCAGCTTAGCGGCTAGAGACAATGAGCAGTTCTTC
- | TRBJ1-2 | TRBV7-2 | - | CASSFGQGYGYTF | TGTGCCAGCAGCTTTGGGCAGGGGTATGGCTACACCTTC
- | TRBJ1-2 | TRBV15 | - | CATKPQGSYGYTF | TGTGCCACCAAACCTCAGGGGAGCTATGGCTACACCTTC
- | TRBJ1-3 | TRBV19 | - | CASSITQASGNTIYF | TGTGCCAGTAGTATAACACAGGCCTCTGGAAACACCATATATTTT
few | TRBJ1-4 | TRBV28 | - | CASSLSLGDQRLFF | TGTGCCAGCAGTTTATCTCTCGGGGATCAACGCTTGTTTTTT
- | TRBJ2-1 | TRBV6-1 | - | CASSEQPAGTYNEQFF | TGTGCCAGCAGTGAACAGCCGGCAGGGACCTACAATGAGCAGTTCTTC
- | TRBJ2-6 | TRBV4-3 | TRBD2 | CASSQVLAGGLGANVLTF | TGCGCCAGCAGCCAGGTACTAGCGGGGGGGCTCGGGGCCAACGTCCTGACTTTC
- | TRBJ2-7 | TRBV29-1 | - | CSVEGGSFYEQYF | TGCAGCGTTGAAGGGGGCAGCTTCTACGAGCAGTACTTC
few | TRBJ1-1 | TRBV30 | - | CAWSAGYRTEAFF | TGTGCCTGGAGTGCGGGATATCGCACTGAAGCTTTCTTT
once | TRBJ2-5 | TRBV5-4 | TRBD1 | CASSSPGGRETQYF | TGTGCCAGCAGCTCTCCAGGGGGCAGGGAGACCCAGTACTTC
- | TRBJ1-6 | TRBV28 | TRBD1 | CASSYGDRDSPLHF | TGTGCCAGCAGTTATGGGGACAGGGATTCACCCCTCCACTTT
few | TRBJ2-7 | TRBV18 | TRBD2 | CASSPDLAGVNEQYF | TGTGCCAGCTCACCTGATCTAGCGGGGGTGAACGAGCAGTACTTC
- | TRBJ1-1 | TRBV28 | - | CASSPLVREAFF | TGTGCCAGCAGTCCCTTAGTTAGAGAAGCTTTCTTT
once | TRBJ2-1 | TRBV7-8 | TRBD2 | CASRKRGGFGPSSWISYNEQFF | TGTGCCAGCAGGAAGCGGGGGGGCTTCGGGCCTTCATCCTGGATATCCTACAATGAGCAGTTCTTC
few | TRBJ1-1 | TRBV6-6 | - | CASKTAPNSEAFF | TGTGCCAGCAAGACCGCCCCCAACAGTGAAGCTTTCTTT
- | TRBJ2-1 | TRBV7-8 | TRBD2 | CASSLTSGGNEQFF | TGTGCCAGCAGTTTGACTAGCGGGGGCAATGAGCAGTTCTTC
- | TRBJ2-1 | TRBV4-2 | - | CASSFLTGDSYNEQFF | TGTGCCAGCAGCTTTCTTACGGGGGATTCCTACAATGAGCAGTTCTTC
- | TRBJ1-1 | TRBV9 | - | CASSVVQGNTEAFF | TGTGCCAGCAGCGTAGTGCAGGGGAACACTGAAGCTTTCTTT
- | TRBJ2-3 | TRBV30 | - | CAWSVTASTDTQYF | TGTGCCTGGAGTGTGACAGCGAGCACAGATACGCAGTATTTT
- | TRBJ2-5 | TRBV9 | TRBD2 | CASSVDSGGYQETQYF | TGTGCCAGCAGCGTAGATAGCGGGGGCTACCAAGAGACCCAGTACTTC
- | TRBJ2-7 | TRBV9 | TRBD2 | CASSEDSGASGGGGSYEQYF | TGTGCCAGCAGCGAAGACAGTGGGGCTAGCGGGGGTGGGGGCTCCTACGAGCAGTACTTC
- | TRBJ2-7 | TRBV29-1 | - | CSAHGGTYEQYF | TGCAGCGCACACGGGGGAACCTACGAGCAGTACTTC
- | TRBJ2-1 | TRBV19 | TRBD2 | CASRTSGGWNEQFF | TGTGCCAGTAGGACTAGCGGGGGCTGGAATGAGCAGTTCTTC
few | TRBJ1-4 | TRBV11-2 | - | CASSPGMGSEKLFF | TGTGCCAGCAGCCCGGGGATGGGAAGTGAAAAACTGTTTTTT
- | TRBJ1-6 | TRBV7-8 | TRBD1 | CASSSGQGYNSPLHF | TGTGCCAGCAGCTCAGGACAGGGTTATAATTCACCCCTCCACTTT
- | TRBJ1-2 | TRBV5-1 | TRBD1 | CASSTNRDSYGYTF | TGCGCCAGCAGCACTAACCGGGACAGCTATGGCTACACCTTC
- | TRBJ1-2 | TRBV30 | - | CAWTEQGLGGYTF | TGTGCCTGGACCGAACAGGGCCTTGGTGGCTACACCTTC
- | TRBJ1-1 | TRBV6-6 | TRBD1 | CATRTGLTEAFF | TGTGCCACTCGGACAGGGCTAACTGAAGCTTTCTTT
- | TRBJ1-1 | TRBV2 | - | CASSEIRGTEAFF | TGTGCCAGCAGTGAAATAAGGGGCACTGAAGCTTTCTTT
- | TRBJ2-2 | TRBV7-2 | TRBD2 | CASRRTSGSANTGELFF | TGTGCCAGCAGGCGGACTAGCGGGTCGGCCAACACCGGGGAGCTGTTTTTT
- | TRBJ2-3 | TRBV5-6 | TRBD2 | CASSFPGTSGVTDTQYF | TGTGCCAGCAGCTTCCCCGGGACTAGCGGGGTCACAGATACGCAGTATTTT
- | TRBJ2-7 | TRBV7-6 | TRBD1 | CASSLAPPGTGQTYEQYF | TGTGCCAGCAGCTTAGCCCCCCCCGGGACAGGTCAGACCTACGAGCAGTACTTC
- | TRBJ2-7 | TRBV7-2 | - | CASSLAGTYEQYF | TGTGCCAGCAGCTTGGCCGGGACCTACGAGCAGTACTTC
- | TRBJ2-1 | TRBV27 | TRBD1 | CASRPTGGGYNEQFF | TGTGCCAGCAGACCAACAGGGGGCGGATACAATGAGCAGTTCTTC
- | TRBJ2-1 | TRBV5-4 | - | CASSYSNEQFF | TGTGCCAGCAGCTATAGCAATGAGCAGTTCTTC
- | TRBJ2-3 | TRBV4-3 | TRBD2 | CASSPSGEEADTQYF | TGCGCCAGCAGCCCTAGCGGGGAGGAAGCAGATACGCAGTATTTT
medium-sized | TRBJ1-2 | TRBV2 | TRBD1 | CASSRDRAVYTF | TGTGCCAGCAGTCGGGACAGGGCAGTTTACACCTTC
once | TRBJ2-4 | TRBV18 | - | CASSPDTIAKNIQYF | TGTGCCAGCTCACCCGACACCATAGCCAAAAACATTCAGTACTTC
- | TRBJ1-5 | TRBV19 | TRBD1 | CASRGLGQVGVNQPQHF | TGTGCCAGTAGGGGTTTGGGACAGGTGGGGGTCAATCAGCCCCAGCATTTT
- | TRBJ2-1 | TRBV5-4 | - | CASSLRGGNEQFF | TGTGCCAGCAGCTTAAGGGGCGGCAATGAGCAGTTCTTC
- | TRBJ2-1 | TRBV6-1 | TRBD2 | CASSEASGGWNEQFF | TGTGCCAGCAGTGAAGCCAGCGGGGGTTGGAATGAGCAGTTCTTC
- | TRBJ2-3 | TRBV19 | TRBD2 | CASSPGTSGDERDTQYF | TGTGCCAGTAGTCCGGGGACTAGCGGGGACGAACGAGATACGCAGTATTTT
once | TRBJ2-1 | TRBV10-3 | TRBD2 | CAISESIVLAGANLHNEQFF | TGTGCCATCAGTGAGTCGATAGTTCTAGCGGGGGCCAACTTACACAATGAGCAGTTCTTC
- | TRBJ2-2 | TRBV7-1 | - | CASSSTAGSGELFF | TGTGCCAGCAGCTCAACGGCAGGCTCCGGGGAGCTGTTTTTT